This T cell receptor (beta chain) appears in the sequencing data of a study of blood T cell repertoires in COVID-19. Study details: Acute and convalescent COVID-19 samples came from the United States, Italy and Spain. PBMCs, B-cell-depleted T cells, or T cells were the source of the cDNA or gDNA that made up the material.

Methods used by the authors: Reference gene primer amplification gave nucleated cell count estimates. Measured with immunoSEQ multiplex PCR; TCRdb has only the in-frame clones, and not every one. The V and J calls and clone size are taken from that table; D and trimming were inferred from the DNA. The table lists around 150,000 clones, around 74% of them singletons, with about 3% in the top ten. The CDR3 consists of 15 residues. V was clipped by 1 base and J by 5 bases; unmatched bases: 7. In germline, CDR1 is SGHAT, CDR2 FQNNGV. The rearrangement links TRBV11-2 to TRBJ2-7; 8 nucleotides line up with TRBD2. The source material was peripheral blood. The receptor's source is a man between 70 and 80 years old with acute or convalescent COVID-19. The CDR3 DNA sequence: TGTGCCAGCAGCTTAGGAGTAGCGGGGAGCCACGAGCAGTACTTC. Translating it yields CASSLGVAGSHEQYF. The full variable domain, in which reference TRBV11-2 and TRBJ2-7 provide the parts outside the CDR3, is EAGVAQSPRYKIIEKRQSVAFWCNPISGHATLYWYQQILGQGPKLLIQFQNNGVVDDSQLPKDRFSAERLKGVDSTLKIQPAKLEDSAVYLCASSLGVAGSHEQYFGPGTRLTVT.